A selection of T cell receptor beta chains follows, all from one sample in a study of response to subunit inactivated influenza vaccine. TCRdb ran MiXCR on the RT-PCR reads and lists one entry per CDR3 protein. The profile covers 430,000 or so distinct CDR3 sequences, with about a tenth appearing a single time and about 12% taken by the ten largest. The starting material was PBMCs from blood, obtained roughly 46 days after vaccination. Receptors originate from a man between 50 and 59 years old who received an inactivated influenza vaccine. Each CDR3 is given with its conserved first and last residue. A D gene is named only where the DNA matches it firmly. Not every row has a clone size; where given, it reads once, few, many or a size class.

D gene: .
J gene: TRBJ2-1
clone size: .
V gene: TRBV7-9
CDR3 protein: CASSLALGPNEQFF
CDR3 DNA: TGTGCCAGCAGCTTAGCGCTAGGCCCTAATGAGCAGTTCTTC

D gene: .
J gene: TRBJ2-7
clone size: many
V gene: TRBV7-2
CDR3 protein: CASRRTQGREEQYF
CDR3 DNA: TGTGCCAGCAGGCGGACACAGGGGAGGGAAGAGCAGTACTTC

D gene: TRBD2
J gene: TRBJ2-3
clone size: .
V gene: TRBV11-2
CDR3 protein: CASSLGRLAGGQADTQYF
CDR3 DNA: TGTGCCAGCAGCTTAGGCCGACTAGCGGGAGGGCAAGCAGATACGCAGTATTTT

D gene: TRBD1
J gene: TRBJ2-4
clone size: few
V gene: TRBV7-2
CDR3 protein: CASSPSQGAKNIQYF
CDR3 DNA: TGTGCCAGCAGCCCGTCACAGGGGGCCAAAAACATTCAGTACTTC

D gene: .
J gene: TRBJ2-2
clone size: few
V gene: TRBV9
CDR3 protein: CASSVRGFTGELFF
CDR3 DNA: TGTGCCAGCAGCGTAAGGGGTTTCACCGGGGAGCTGTTTTTT

D gene: .
J gene: TRBJ2-1
clone size: many
V gene: TRBV6-2/TRBV6-3
CDR3 protein: CASSNPPGEQFF
CDR3 DNA: TGTGCCAGCAGCAACCCACCAGGGGAGCAGTTCTTC

D gene: .
J gene: TRBJ2-7
clone size: many
V gene: TRBV29-1
CDR3 protein: CSVEDAHRSVSYEQYF
CDR3 DNA: TGCAGCGTTGAAGATGCGCACCGTTCCGTCTCCTACGAGCAGTACTTC

D gene: TRBD1
J gene: TRBJ2-3
clone size: few
V gene: TRBV5-6
CDR3 protein: CASSSYRGAPDTQYF
CDR3 DNA: TGTGCCAGCAGCTCTTACAGGGGGGCCCCAGATACGCAGTATTTT

D gene: .
J gene: TRBJ2-5
clone size: few
V gene: TRBV7-9
CDR3 protein: CASSPPYQETQYF
CDR3 DNA: TGTGCCAGCAGCCCCCCGTACCAAGAGACCCAGTACTTC

D gene: TRBD1
J gene: TRBJ2-5
clone size: few
V gene: TRBV5-1
CDR3 protein: CASSLGQEQTQYF
CDR3 DNA: TGCGCCAGCAGCCTCGGACAGGAGCAGACCCAGTACTTC

D gene: .
J gene: TRBJ1-2
clone size: .
V gene: TRBV7-8
CDR3 protein: CASSLGPGAARYTF
CDR3 DNA: TGTGCCAGCAGCTTAGGTCCAGGCGCGGCTCGCTACACCTTC

D gene: TRBD1
J gene: TRBJ2-7
clone size: few
V gene: TRBV5-1
CDR3 protein: CASSSRDRGEQYF
CDR3 DNA: TGCGCCAGCAGCTCCCGGGACAGGGGTGAGCAGTACTTC

D gene: .
J gene: TRBJ1-6
clone size: few
V gene: TRBV5-1
CDR3 protein: CASSLVGQLYNSPLHF
CDR3 DNA: TGCGCCAGCAGCTTGGTAGGACAGCTCTATAATTCACCCCTCCACTTT

D gene: TRBD2
J gene: TRBJ2-1
clone size: many
V gene: TRBV7-2
CDR3 protein: CASSGSGGYNEQFF
CDR3 DNA: TGTGCCAGCAGCGGTAGCGGGGGCTACAATGAGCAGTTCTTC

D gene: .
J gene: TRBJ2-5
clone size: many
V gene: TRBV5-1
CDR3 protein: CASSSSNQETQYF
CDR3 DNA: TGCGCCAGCAGCTCCTCTAACCAAGAGACCCAGTACTTC

D gene: .
J gene: TRBJ2-1
clone size: few
V gene: TRBV4-3
CDR3 protein: CASSQGSTTLYNEQFF
CDR3 DNA: TGCGCCAGCAGCCAAGGGTCCACAACCCTCTACAATGAGCAGTTCTTC

D gene: TRBD2
J gene: TRBJ2-2
clone size: few
V gene: TRBV6-5
CDR3 protein: CASSYWLAGGRSTGELFF
CDR3 DNA: TGTGCCAGCAGTTACTGGCTAGCGGGAGGGCGTAGCACCGGGGAGCTGTTTTTT

D gene: TRBD1
J gene: TRBJ1-5
clone size: .
V gene: TRBV6-1
CDR3 protein: CASSRTGVGQPQHF
CDR3 DNA: TGTGCCAGCAGCCGGACAGGGGTGGGTCAGCCCCAGCATTTT

D gene: .
J gene: TRBJ2-5
clone size: .
V gene: TRBV20-1
CDR3 protein: CSAGRTGQETQYF
CDR3 DNA: TGCAGTGCCGGGAGGACAGGGCAAGAGACCCAGTACTTC

D gene: TRBD1
J gene: TRBJ2-3
clone size: many
V gene: TRBV7-2
CDR3 protein: CASSLQGEGQAQYF
CDR3 DNA: TGTGCCAGCAGCTTACAGGGGGAAGGGCAGGCGCAGTATTTT

D gene: .
J gene: TRBJ2-5
clone size: few
V gene: TRBV3-1
CDR3 protein: CASSQAQALKTQYF
CDR3 DNA: TGTGCCAGCAGCCAAGCCCAAGCACTGAAGACCCAGTACTTC

D gene: .
J gene: TRBJ1-5
clone size: few
V gene: TRBV6-1
CDR3 protein: CASSEYRYQPQHF
CDR3 DNA: TGTGCCAGCAGTGAATACAGGTATCAGCCCCAGCATTTT

D gene: TRBD2
J gene: TRBJ2-1
clone size: .
V gene: TRBV7-9
CDR3 protein: CASSLTGTSGFYNEQFF
CDR3 DNA: TGTGCCAGCAGCTTAACTGGGACTAGCGGGTTTTACAATGAGCAGTTCTTC

D gene: TRBD2
J gene: TRBJ2-1
clone size: .
V gene: TRBV13
CDR3 protein: CASSLVTSGGGPYNEQFF
CDR3 DNA: TGTGCCAGCAGCTTAGTGACTAGCGGGGGGGGACCTTACAATGAGCAGTTCTTC

D gene: TRBD1
J gene: TRBJ1-4
clone size: many
V gene: TRBV27
CDR3 protein: CASSPRDRDNEKLFF
CDR3 DNA: TGTGCCAGCAGTCCCCGGGACAGGGATAATGAAAAACTGTTTTTT

D gene: .
J gene: TRBJ2-7
clone size: few
V gene: TRBV30
CDR3 protein: CAWSDEAFYEQYF
CDR3 DNA: TGTGCCTGGAGTGACGAGGCTTTCTACGAGCAGTACTTC

D gene: .
J gene: TRBJ2-7
clone size: .
V gene: TRBV10-1
CDR3 protein: CASSELGPSLNEQYF
CDR3 DNA: TGCGCCAGCAGTGAATTGGGGCCGTCTCTTAACGAGCAGTACTTC

D gene: TRBD1
J gene: TRBJ2-7
clone size: many
V gene: TRBV10-3
CDR3 protein: CATGTGGDEQYF
CDR3 DNA: TGTGCCACCGGGACAGGGGGAGACGAGCAGTACTTC